This entry concerns a single TCR beta chain. The sample comes from a study of blood T cell repertoires in COVID-19. Using immunoSEQ multiplex PCR, the repertoire was profiled, and TCRdb retains in-frame clones only, with some absent. The sample shows about 220,000 clones, 75% to 90% of them seen only once. Looked up from germline, CDR1 is MNHEY and CDR2 is SVGAGI. The CDR3 is 13 amino acids. Trimming shortened V by 6 bases and J by 4 bases, and 12 bases separated the two germline ends. The chain uses TRBV6-5 and TRBJ1-2; D possibly corresponds to TRBD1 (6 bases). The specimen sequenced was peripheral blood. This receptor was obtained from a woman aged 25 to 39 who had recovered from COVID-19. The CDR3 DNA reads as TGTGCCAGCAGACAGGGTATAGGCTATGGCTACACCTTC. As protein: CASRQGIGYGYTF.